This entry lists 22 T cell receptor beta chains sequenced from one sample in a study of beta chain features in type 1 diabetes. All of the isolated RNA was reverse transcribed, so expressed TCRB transcripts were sequenced. Measured with immunoSEQ multiplex PCR; TCRdb has only the in-frame clones, and not every one. Of a few hundred thousand clones listed, roughly 13% are singletons. Sample: naive CD4+ T cells from blood. The source is a man aged 30 to 39 in good health.

The chain links TRBV7-2 to TRBJ2-5; 13 positions match TRBD2. The CDR3 sequence is 16 residues long. V was clipped by 4 bases and J by 2 bases; unmatched bases: 4. The germline CDR1 and CDR2 sequences are SGHTA and FQGNSA. The CDR3: CASSSLAGGRQETQYF. In nucleotides, the CDR3 is TGTGCCAGCAGCTCACTAGCGGGGGGGCGGCAAGAGACCCAGTACTTC.

This clone has a handful of counts. CDR3 loop: CASTSGDTQYF. The CDR3, as DNA: TGTGCCAGCACCTCGGGGGATACGCAGTATTTT. The rearrangement links TRBV7-6 to TRBJ2-3; possibly TRBD2 for D (5 bases). V was pared by 7 bases and J by 6 bases, with 8 bases between. CDR1 and CDR2 from the germline V gene are SGHVS and FNYEAQ. CDR3 length: 11 amino acids.

This clone was counted between two and nine times. The V gene is TRBV9, the J gene TRBJ2-4; no firm D call. Germline assignment: CDR1 SGDLS and CDR2 YYNGEE. This CDR3 has 13 amino acids. Trimming pared 0 bases from V and 5 bases from J, leaving 6 bases between. The CDR3: CASSVGGENIQYF. CDR3 DNA: TGTGCCAGCAGCGTAGGTGGGGAAAACATTCAGTACTTC. The whole variable domain, filled in from reference TRBV9 and TRBJ2-4, reads DSGVTQTPKHLITATGQRVTLRCSPRSGDLSVYWYQQSLDQGLQFLIQYYNGEERAKGNILERFSAQQFPDLHSELNLSSLELGDSALYFCASSVGGENIQYFGAGTRLSVL.

The chain carries TRBV19 and TRBJ1-1; 8 bases are a match to TRBD1. CDR3 length: 15 residues. The V gene end was trimmed by 7 bases and the J gene end by 5 bases; junction bases not matched to a gene: 12. Germline-derived CDR1 and CDR2 are LNHDA and SQIVND (reference sequence). In DNA form, the CDR3 reads TGTGCCAGTATTTACCCGAGACAGGGGATGACTGAAGCTTTCTTT. Its protein product is CASIYPRQGMTEAFF.

The chain couples TRBV25-1 to TRBJ1-1; weak D call: TRBD1 (5 bases). Germline loops: CDR1 MGHDK, CDR2 SYGVNS. Trimming stripped 6 bases from V and 0 bases from J, with 20 bases between. The CDR3 runs to 17 residues. This chain's CDR3 is CASSSSEAGKLNTEAFF. The CDR3 nucleotides are TGTGCCAGCAGCTCCAGCGAGGCAGGGAAACTGAACACTGAAGCTTTCTTT.

The V call is TRBV4-2, the J call TRBJ2-6; D gene ambiguous. V was shortened by 2 bases and J by 0 bases, with 5 bases between the two germline ends. Germline V CDR1 and CDR2: LGHNA, YNFKEQ. This CDR3 region has 15 residues. The CDR3 DNA follows: TGTGCCAGCAGCCAACCCGACTCTGGGGCCAACGTCCTGACTTTC. This gives the protein CASSQPDSGANVLTF.

V gene TRBV4-1 combines with J gene TRBJ2-5; 12 bases are shared with TRBD1. CDR1 and CDR2 from the germline V gene are MGHRA and YSYEKL. The CDR3 extends over 18 amino acids. The V and J ends lost 0 bases and 4 bases, in that order; junction bases with no gene match: 9. In DNA form, the CDR3 reads TGCGCCAGCAGCCAAGATCGAACCGGGACAGGGGGCGCAGAGACCCAGTACTTC. Amino acids: CASSQDRTGTGGAETQYF.

This clone was observed a few times. The chain links TRBV7-2 to TRBJ2-3; TRBD1 matches at 10 bases. The CDR3 runs 13 residues. The germline V gene has CDR1 SGHTA and CDR2 FQGNSA. With 8 bases clipped from V and 3 bases from J, the junction kept 2 bases outside the gene matches. CDR3: CASQDRGTDTQYF. The CDR3 DNA is TGTGCCAGCCAGGACAGGGGGACAGATACGCAGTATTTT.

This clone was detected only a few times. The chain combines TRBV7-6 with TRBJ1-6, with a weak D call TRBD1 (5 bases). Germline V gene data show CDR1 as SGHVS and CDR2 as FNYEAQ. Trimming pared 1 base from V and 2 bases from J, leaving 6 bases between. The CDR3 runs to 15 residues. The CDR3 nucleotides are TGTGCCAGCAGCTTAGGGGGACCCTATAATTCACCCCTCCACTTT. Amino acids: CASSLGGPYNSPLHF.

This clone was observed a few times. The genes are TRBV19 and TRBJ2-1; D remains unclear. The V gene lost 3 bases and the J gene lost 5 bases, with 2 bases spanning the gap. This CDR3 is 11 amino acids long. The germline CDR1 and CDR2 sequences are LNHDA and SQIVND (reference sequence). The CDR3 protein is CASSIHNEQFF. CDR3 nucleotides: TGTGCCAGTAGTATCCACAATGAGCAGTTCTTC.

This clone was seen only a few times. The chain carries TRBV18 and TRBJ2-7; perhaps TRBD1 as D (6 bases). Germline-derived CDR1 and CDR2 are KGHSH and LQKENI. The CDR3 sequence is 13 residues long. The V and J ends lost 7 bases and 2 bases respectively, with 12 bases between them. The CDR3 loop is CASLRGQPYEQYF. CDR3 DNA: TGTGCCAGCTTAAGGGGACAACCCTACGAGCAGTACTTC.

V is TRBV7-8 and J is TRBJ2-7, with D uncertain. Per the germline V gene, CDR1 is SGHVS and CDR2 is FQNEAQ. The CDR3 is 15 residues long. V lost 5 bases and J lost 4, with 18 bases in between. CDR3 coding DNA: TGTGCCAGCAGCCCCAAACGTAGGGCCGCTTACGAGCAGTACTTC. Its protein product is CASSPKRRAAYEQYF.

The chain uses TRBV7-2 and TRBJ2-4; 8 bases map to TRBD2. Germline V gene lookup returns CDR1 SGHTA and CDR2 FQGNSA. With V trimmed by 7 bases and J by 5 bases, 4 bases remained unmatched. The CDR3 spans 13 residues. For the CDR3, the DNA is TGTGCCAGCACGGCGGGGGGCCAAAACATTCAGTACTTC. This gives the protein CASTAGGQNIQYF.

The gene calls are TRBV9 and TRBJ2-3, with 8 bases that match TRBD2. There are 15 residues in the CDR3. Germline V gene sequence: CDR1 SGDLS, CDR2 YYNGEE. J lost 5 bases, V lost 1 base, and 6 bases had no gene match. The CDR3 loop reads CASSVWEAGVDTQYF. In DNA form, the CDR3 reads TGTGCCAGCAGCGTATGGGAAGCGGGGGTAGATACGCAGTATTTT. The variable domain in full, with the rest retrieved from reference TRBV9 and TRBJ2-3, is DSGVTQTPKHLITATGQRVTLRCSPRSGDLSVYWYQQSLDQGLQFLIQYYNGEERAKGNILERFSAQQFPDLHSELNLSSLELGDSALYFCASSVWEAGVDTQYFGPGTRLTVL.

The chain joins TRBV9 to TRBJ2-1; 9 positions match TRBD2. The V gene end was trimmed by 0 bases and the J gene end by 10 bases; junction bases not matched to a gene: 8. Germline V lookup: CDR1 SGDLS, CDR2 YYNGEE. The CDR3 sequence is 15 residues long. CDR3 nucleotide sequence: TGTGCCAGCAGCGTAGCGTGGCTAGCGGGAAAGGAGCAGTTCTTC. It codes for CASSVAWLAGKEQFF.

The chain employs TRBV29-1 and TRBJ2-1, with no clear D. Germline V lookup: CDR1 SQVTM, CDR2 ANQGSEA. V was clipped by 6 bases and J by 3 bases, with 18 bases between them. The CDR3 sequence is 15 residues long. The CDR3 region has the DNA TGCAGCGTCGAGCCTGAAACAAAGGTCTACAATGAGCAGTTCTTC. Amino acids: CSVEPETKVYNEQFF.

The chain employs TRBV6-5 and TRBJ2-1, with D maybe TRBD1 (7 bases). The V gene's germline CDR1 is MNHEY and CDR2 SVGAGI. The CDR3 totals 16 residues. Trimming removed 0 bases from V and 7 bases from J, with 16 bases in between. Here the CDR3 DNA reads TGTGCCAGCAGTTACTCCCGACAGGGAGGTGTAAATGAGCAGTTCTTC. Its protein product is CASSYSRQGGVNEQFF.

The V and J genes are TRBV7-9 and TRBJ1-5, with 8 bases aligning to TRBD1. Losses at the gene ends were 5 bases for V and 5 bases for J; bases not matched to a gene: 8. CDR3 length: 15 amino acids. CDR1 and CDR2 from the germline V gene are SEHNR and FQNEAQ (reference sequence). CDR3 amino acids: CASSRGQGRDQPQHF. The DNA for the CDR3 is TGTGCCAGCAGCCGAGGACAGGGACGGGATCAGCCCCAGCATTTT.

To note about this clone: This specimen includes other DNA sequences encoding the same CDR3. The gene calls are TRBV5-1 and TRBJ2-3, with D perhaps TRBD2 (5 bases). CDR1 is SGHRS, CDR2 YFSETQ, per germline. This CDR3 spans 13 amino acids. V dropped 5 bases and J dropped 0 bases, with 7 bases sitting between them. CDR3 DNA: TGCGCCAGCAGTTCGGGGAGCACAGATACGCAGTATTTT. Protein product: CASSSGSTDTQYF.

The table lists this clone with a few counts. The chain couples TRBV13 to TRBJ2-7; D gene unclear. V was pared by 3 bases and J by 7 bases, with 13 bases between. The CDR3 has 13 amino acids. From germline, CDR1 is PRHDT and CDR2 FYEKMQ (reference sequence). CDR3 loop: CASSLGLPQEQYF. CDR3 DNA: TGTGCCAGCAGCTTGGGTCTGCCTCAAGAGCAGTACTTC.

The chain combines TRBV7-2 with TRBJ2-3; 10 bases align to TRBD2. The CDR3 is 16 residues long. V trimming: 1 base; J trimming: 4 bases; junction bases outside the gene matches: 5. Germline CDR1 reads SGHTA; CDR2 reads FQGNSA. In DNA, the CDR3 is TGTGCCAGCAGCTTAGAATTAGCGGGAGGCGCAGATACGCAGTATTTT. Its translation is CASSLELAGGADTQYF.

Only a few counts were recorded for this clone. The sample contains more than one DNA sequence encoding this CDR3. The CDR3, as DNA: TGCGCCAGCAGCTTGACAGGGGGCAATCAGCCCCAGCATTTT. Residues: CASSLTGGNQPQHF. The chain carries TRBV5-1 and TRBJ1-5; 7 positions match TRBD1. V shed 1 base and J 2 bases; nucleotides not matched to a gene: 0. The CDR3 length is 14 residues. Per the germline V gene, CDR1 is SGHRS and CDR2 is YFSETQ.